One and the same sample provided the 15 T cell receptor beta chains below, sequenced in a study of blood T cell repertoires in COVID-19. Assay used: immunoSEQ multiplex PCR; TCRdb lists only in-frame clones, some missing. There are 95,000 to 130,000 clones in the sample; over 80% occur only once, and approximately 2.1% lies in the top ten. Sequenced: peripheral blood. The source of these receptors is a man aged 25-40 years with acute or convalescent COVID-19.

V gene TRBV7-8 combines with J gene TRBJ2-3; 11 bases are shared with TRBD1. CDR1 and CDR2 from the germline V gene are SGHVS and FQNEAQ. This CDR3 is 17 amino acids long. The J segment lost 7 bases and the V segment lost 4 bases, leaving 13 bases of the junction unmatched. Here the CDR3 reads CASSSRAFGQGANTQYF. In nucleotides, the CDR3 is TGTGCCAGCAGCTCTCGCGCCTTTGGACAGGGGGCGAATACGCAGTATTTT.

V is TRBV3-1 (or the pseudogene TRBV3-2) and J is TRBJ2-2; TRBD2 agrees at 11 bases. CDR1 and CDR2 (germline): LGHDT, YNNKEL (reference sequence). This CDR3 has 17 residues. V shed 3 bases and J 0 bases; nucleotides not matched to a gene: 3. Here the CDR3 reads CASSHQLAGANTGELFF. The CDR3 nucleotides are TGTGCCAGCAGCCACCAACTAGCGGGGGCGAACACCGGGGAGCTGTTTTTT.

J is TRBJ1-5 and V is TRBV15; 7 bases are a match to TRBD1. V lost 2 bases to trimming and J lost 4 bases; unmatched junction nucleotides: 11. CDR1 and CDR2 (germline): LNHNV, YYDKDF (reference sequence). The CDR3 is made up of 17 amino acids. The CDR3 reads CATSRYSEGAINQPQHF. In DNA form, the CDR3 reads TGTGCCACCAGCAGATACTCCGAGGGGGCGATAAATCAGCCCCAGCATTTT.

This sequence joins TRBV3-1 (or the pseudogene TRBV3-2) and TRBJ2-7; the match to TRBD1 covers 8 bases. This CDR3 spans 15 amino acids. The ends lost 1 base at V and 6 bases at J; junction bases unmatched: 8. Germline CDR1 is LGHDT and CDR2 is YNNKEL (reference sequence). The CDR3 sequence is CASSQAFGQGAEQYF. CDR3 DNA: TGTGCCAGCAGCCAAGCCTTCGGGCAGGGGGCCGAGCAGTACTTC.

This chain connects TRBV5-6 to TRBJ2-7; TRBD1 might be the D (5 bases). CDR3 length: 13 residues. Germline CDR1 and CDR2: SGHDT and YYEEEE. V lost 4 bases and J 0 bases, leaving 8 bases between the germline ends. The CDR3 spells CASSQGSSYEQYV. The CDR3 nucleotides read TGTGCCAGCAGCCAGGGAAGCTCCTACGAGCAGTACGTC.

The CDR3 DNA reads TGCGCCAGCAGCTTGGCCCCGACAGGGGGCGGGGTATCACCCCTCCACTTT. Its translation is CASSLAPTGGGVSPLHF. The genes are TRBV5-1 and TRBJ1-6, with 10 bases aligning to TRBD1. The V gene end was trimmed by 0 bases and the J gene end by 10 bases; junction bases not matched to a gene: 10. There are 17 residues in the CDR3. Germline CDR1 is SGHRS and CDR2 is YFSETQ.

V usage is TRBV5-1 and J usage is TRBJ2-7; 7 nucleotides line up with TRBD1. J gave up 2 bases and V 4 bases, and 9 bases lay outside the gene matches. CDR1 and CDR2 from the germline V gene are SGHRS and YFSETQ. This CDR3 is built from 15 residues. In nucleotides, the CDR3 is TGCGCCAGCAGCACGGGACAGACTCCAACCTACGAGCAGTACTTC. Protein sequence: CASSTGQTPTYEQYF.

The chain couples TRBV2 to TRBJ1-1; 8 bases are shared with TRBD1. This CDR3 has 13 residues. In germline, CDR1 is SNHLY, CDR2 FYNNEI. V shed 10 bases, J shed 1 base, and the junction held 5 bases outside the gene matches. The CDR3 loop is CATRGQGNTEAFF. As DNA, the CDR3 is TGTGCCACCCGAGGACAGGGGAACACTGAAGCTTTCTTT.

The chain links TRBV7-2 to TRBJ2-3, with 7 bases matching TRBD1. CDR1 SGHTA and CDR2 FQGNSA come from the germline V gene. V trimming: 5 bases; J trimming: 2 bases; junction bases outside the gene matches: 7. This CDR3 has 15 residues. The CDR3 nucleotides read TGTGCCAGCAGCAAAGGGACAGCTACCACAGATACGCAGTATTTT. This gives the protein CASSKGTATTDTQYF.

The chain links TRBV9 to TRBJ2-2, with D perhaps TRBD1 (6 bases). The V end was cut by 3 bases, the J end by 3 bases, with 18 bases between. CDR3 length: 17 residues. Per germline, CDR1 SGDLS and CDR2 YYNGEE. The CDR3 coding sequence is TGTGCCAGCAGCGCACAAACAGGGTTTTGGGACACCGGGGAGCTGTTTTTT. It encodes CASSAQTGFWDTGELFF.

A word on this clone: The same CDR3 arises from other DNA sequences in this sample as well. J is TRBJ2-2 and V is TRBV7-3; 15 positions match TRBD2. The CDR3 has 16 residues. V lost 5 bases to trimming and J lost 4 bases; unmatched junction nucleotides: 2. CDR1 is SGHTA and CDR2 is FQGTGA in the germline V gene. The CDR3 protein is CASSLGLAGGTGELFF. For the CDR3, the DNA is TGTGCCAGCAGCCTGGGACTAGCGGGAGGCACCGGGGAGCTGTTTTTT.

This clone was found once. The rearrangement joins TRBV6-1 to TRBJ1-2; D is possibly TRBD1 (6 bases). CDR1 is MNHNS, CDR2 SASEGT, per germline. Trimming left V 1 base short and J 2 bases short, with 11 bases between. This CDR3 is built from 15 residues. The CDR3 spells CASSEGYRVNYGYTF. CDR3 nucleotides: TGTGCCAGCAGTGAAGGATACAGGGTAAACTATGGCTACACCTTC.

This clone was seen only a few times. The genes are TRBV10-3 and TRBJ1-2; 7 bases align to TRBD1. The V gene's germline CDR1 is ENHRY and CDR2 SYGVKD. V was pared by 3 bases and J by 7 bases, with 8 bases of the junction left unmatched. This CDR3 has 14 amino acids. The CDR3: CAISDKQGMGGYTF. Here the CDR3 DNA reads TGTGCCATCAGTGACAAACAGGGGATGGGTGGCTACACCTTC.

V usage is TRBV4-1 and J usage is TRBJ2-1; D is uncertain. The CDR3 length is 15 residues. Trimming removed 0 bases at V and 6 bases at J, with 12 bases between. Germline V CDR1 and CDR2: MGHRA, YSYEKL. CDR3 sequence: CASSQELPGANEQFF. The CDR3 DNA reads TGCGCCAGCAGCCAAGAATTGCCCGGAGCCAATGAGCAGTTCTTC.

This clone was detected only a few times. The chain couples TRBV2 to TRBJ1-1; perhaps TRBD1 as D (6 bases). Trimming left V 3 bases short and J 7 bases short, with 15 bases between. CDR3 length: 14 residues. Germline V gene sequence: CDR1 SNHLY, CDR2 FYNNEI. The CDR3 nucleotides are TGTGCCAGCAGTGATCTTATAGGGGGTGGTGAAGCTTTCTTT. The encoded protein is CASSDLIGGGEAFF. The whole variable domain, remainder taken from reference TRBV2 and TRBJ1-1, is EPEVTQTPSHQVTQMGQEVILRCVPISNHLYFYWYRQILGQKVEFLVSFYNNEISEKSEIFDDQFSVERPDGSNFTLKIRSTKLEDSAMYFCASSDLIGGGEAFFGQGTRLTVV.